The 2 T cell receptor beta chains below were found in one sample sequenced in a study of shared clonotypes between healthy human individuals. Assay used: immunoSEQ multiplex PCR; TCRdb lists only in-frame clones, some missing. Among 2,500,000 or so clones, about 90% were seen once, and the ten largest hold 0.37%. The specimen was naive CD4+ T cells from PBMCs. Sample subset: CD45RA+ positively selected. The source of these receptors is a man aged 18 to 29 in good health. Some clones in this sample may be carry-over from other donors' samples.

The V call is TRBV2, the J call TRBJ2-7, with TRBD2 matching 15 bases. The length of the CDR3 is 18 residues. V shed 4 bases and J 2 bases; nucleotides not matched to a gene: 9. Germline CDR1 SNHLY, CDR2 FYNNEI. The CDR3 DNA sequence: TGTGCCAGCAGTGGCCCCGGGACTAGCGGGAGGAAGGCCTACGAGCAGTACTTC. Its translation is CASSGPGTSGRKAYEQYF.

This clone appeared once. This sequence joins TRBV7-6 and TRBJ1-1, with TRBD1 matching over 9 bases. Germline CDR1 is SGHVS and CDR2 is FNYEAQ. The CDR3 contains 16 residues. Losses at the gene ends were 2 bases for V and 10 bases for J; bases not matched to a gene: 14. The CDR3 region is CASSLNRGTGTRRAFF. CDR3 sequence (DNA): TGTGCCAGCAGCTTAAATCGGGGGACAGGGACTCGTAGAGCTTTCTTT. Full variable domain (rest looked up from reference TRBV7-6 and TRBJ1-1): GAGVSQSPRYKVTKRGQDVALRCDPISGHVSLYWYRQALGQGPEFLTYFNYEAQQDKSGLPNDRFSAERPEGSISTLTIQRTEQRDSAMYRCASSLNRGTGTRRAFFGQGTRLTVV.